This TCR beta chain was documented in a study of blood T cells in healthy people across ages. Study-level results: Measured against age, TCR beta diversity per million T cells decreased in a roughly linear manner.

On this clonotype: As yet, its antigen is unknown.

The CDR3 runs 15 residues. The germline CDR1 and CDR2 sequences are SQVTM and ANQGSEA. Each sample yielded at least 5.5 micrograms of PBMC total RNA. The second PCR ran roughly 6 to 11 cycles with a sample-barcoded 5' primer and J-beta primers. TCRdb called the 5' RACE reads again in MiXCR, with one record for every CDR3 protein. The sample yields 540,000 or so distinct CDR3 sequences, around 24% seen once. The same sample was also used in a study of T cells of mothers and their children. From that study: The study sampled a few healthy Caucasian mothers and their six children. The study obtained over 8 million TCR beta CDR3 reads per mother and 2.5 million to 3 million per child.

The sequenced sample was blood. This sequence originates from a boy aged 10-17 years in good health. The gene calls are TRBV29-1 and TRBJ2-5, with 10 nucleotides matching TRBD2. The DNA end lines up better with TRBJ2-1; the J call may be wrong. The CDR3 DNA reads as TGCAGCGGGGATCTAGCGGGGGCCGGCAGCGATGAGCAGTTCTTC. Protein product: CSGDLAGAGSDEQFF.